The 32 T cell receptor beta chains given below trace back to one sample, sequenced in a study of blood T cell repertoires in COVID-19. Using immunoSEQ multiplex PCR, the repertoire was profiled, and TCRdb retains in-frame clones only, with some absent. The profile shows 120,000 to 150,000 clones, more than 80% of them singletons. The sample consisted of peripheral blood. These receptors were obtained from a human donor in a cohort sampled during active COVID-19.

This clone was picked up a small number of times. V is TRBV9 and J is TRBJ2-1; 11 bases fit TRBD2. The CDR3 consists of 13 residues. Per the germline V gene, CDR1 is SGDLS and CDR2 is YYNGEE. Trimming took 5 bases from V and 10 from J; bases not matched to a gene: 5. The CDR3 region has the DNA TGTGCCAGCAGGAGTAGCGGGAGGGGCGAGCAGTTCTTC. Encoded protein: CASRSSGRGEQFF.

V is TRBV9 and J is TRBJ2-2; D is unresolved. This CDR3 is 11 amino acids long. V shed 4 bases and J shed 6 bases, with 4 bases lying between them. The germline V gene encodes CDR1 SGDLS and CDR2 YYNGEE. The CDR3 DNA is TGTGCCAGCAGCCACTCCGGGGAGCTGTTTTTT. It encodes CASSHSGELFF.

The rearrangement joins TRBV5-1 to TRBJ1-3; unclear D gene. V lost 0 bases, J lost 0 bases, and 10 bases lay in between. This CDR3 has 16 amino acids. Germline lookup yields CDR1 SGHRS and CDR2 YFSETQ. In nucleotides, the CDR3 is TGCGCCAGCAGCTTGGACGGTGCGCTCTCTGGAAACACCATATATTTT. Its protein is CASSLDGALSGNTIYF.

The genes are TRBV5-5 and TRBJ2-1; 12 nucleotides align to TRBD1. Germline V gives CDR1 SGHKS, CDR2 YYEKEE (reference sequence). The V and J ends lost 4 bases and 0 bases, in that order; junction bases with no gene match: 11. The CDR3 loop spans 19 amino acids. The CDR3: CASSPSGTGGYSSYNEQFF. The CDR3 region has the DNA TGTGCCAGCAGCCCATCCGGGACAGGGGGCTATAGCTCCTACAATGAGCAGTTCTTC. Looking up the rest from reference TRBV5-5 and TRBJ2-1 gives the full variable domain: DAGVTQSPTHLIKTRGQQVTLRCSPISGHKSVSWYQQVLGQGPQFIFQYYEKEERGRGNFPDRFSARQFPNYSSELNVNALLLGDSALYLCASSPSGTGGYSSYNEQFFGPGTRLTVL.

The CDR3 reads CATSRQGAGHEQFF. The CDR3 region has the DNA TGTGCCACCAGTAGACAGGGGGCAGGACATGAGCAGTTCTTC. The rearrangement uses TRBV24-1 and TRBJ2-1; 10 nucleotides match TRBD1. Trimming took 6 bases from V and 8 from J; bases not matched to a gene: 6. The CDR3 length is 14 residues. Germline CDR1 is KGHDR and CDR2 is SFDVKD.

The chain has TRBV7-8 and TRBJ2-1; D may be TRBD1 (6 bases). V gave up 2 bases and J gave up 0 bases, with 17 bases separating them. CDR3 length: 18 residues. The germline V gene encodes CDR1 SGHVS and CDR2 FQNEAQ. For the CDR3, the DNA is TGTGCCAGCAGCTTATTGACCGGGACAACTCGCTCCTACAATGAGCAGTTCTTC. It codes for CASSLLTGTTRSYNEQFF.

V is TRBV5-1 and J is TRBJ2-5, with a tentative D call TRBD2 (6 bases). Germline-derived CDR1 and CDR2 are SGHRS and YFSETQ. Trimming took off 2 bases at V and 1 base at J, with 12 bases between the two ends. This CDR3 has 15 residues. Here the CDR3 DNA reads TGCGCCAGCAGCTTATCGGGAGCCCTCCAAGAGACCCAGTACTTC. Its protein product is CASSLSGALQETQYF.

The CDR3 DNA is TGTGCCAGCTCGCGCCAGGGATACGAGCAGTACTTC. Encoded protein: CASSRQGYEQYF. The chain carries TRBV5-4 and TRBJ2-7; D may be TRBD1 (5 bases). The germline V gene has CDR1 SGHNT and CDR2 YYREEE (reference sequence). This CDR3 region has 12 residues. The germline V and J ends were trimmed by 7 bases and 4 bases, with 12 bases remaining between them.

The rearrangement joins TRBV24-1 to TRBJ2-2; 8 bases map to TRBD1. Germline V CDR1 and CDR2: KGHDR, SFDVKD. The CDR3 runs to 14 residues. V was clipped by 5 bases and J by 8 bases; unmatched bases: 6. The CDR3, as DNA: TGTGCCACCAGTGCTACGGACAGGGAAGGGGAGCTGTTTTTT. Protein sequence: CATSATDREGELFF.

The rearrangement links TRBV18 to TRBJ2-1, with 7 bases identical to TRBD1. This CDR3 has 15 amino acids. The germline gives CDR1 KGHSH, CDR2 LQKENI. Germline trimming cut 4 bases from V and 4 bases from J; bases unmatched to any gene: 7. CDR3 bases: TGTGCCAGCTCACGGGACAGACCACCGTACAATGAGCAGTTCTTC. It specifies CASSRDRPPYNEQFF. The variable domain in full, with the rest retrieved from reference TRBV18 and TRBJ2-1, is NAGVMQNPRHLVRRRGQEARLRCSPMKGHSHVYWYRQLPEEGLKFMVYLQKENIIDESGMPKERFSAEFPKEGPSILRIQQVVRGDSAAYFCASSRDRPPYNEQFFGPGTRLTVL.

This chain joins TRBV28 and TRBJ1-1, with a weak D call TRBD1 (5 bases). The CDR3 sequence is 13 residues long. Trimming took off 11 bases at V and 3 bases at J, with 16 bases between the two ends. Per the germline V gene, CDR1 is MDHEN and CDR2 is SYDVKM. CDR3 amino acids: CAGKGAVDTEAFF. In nucleotides, the CDR3 is TGTGCCGGAAAAGGGGCGGTTGACACTGAAGCTTTCTTT.

The rearrangement joins TRBV20-1 to TRBJ1-1; D is unclear. V dropped 3 bases and J dropped 0 bases, with 11 bases sitting between them. CDR3 length: 14 residues. CDR1 is DFQATT, CDR2 SNEGSKA, per germline (reference sequence). CDR3 loop: CSASWGGMNTEAFF. CDR3 DNA: TGCAGTGCTAGTTGGGGAGGAATGAACACTGAAGCTTTCTTT.

This chain links TRBV5-1 with TRBJ2-3; TRBD1 matches 7 bases. Germline V gene data show CDR1 as SGHRS and CDR2 as YFSETQ. The CDR3 is 15 amino acids. Unmatched junction bases numbered 3, after V lost 0 bases and J lost 2 bases. Written as DNA, the CDR3 is TGCGCCAGCAGCTTGGCGGGACAGACCACAGATACGCAGTATTTT. Translation gives CASSLAGQTTDTQYF. Full variable domain (outside the CDR3, taken from reference TRBV5-1 and TRBJ2-3): KAGVTQTPRYLIKTRGQQVTLSCSPISGHRSVSWYQQTPGQGLQFLFEYFSETQRNKGNFPGRFSGRQFSNSRSEMNVSTLELGDSALYLCASSLAGQTTDTQYFGPGTRLTVL.

The chain is built from TRBV4-2 and TRBJ1-3, with a possible D match to TRBD1 (6 bases). The length of the CDR3 is 16 residues. V was shortened by 4 bases and J by 0 bases, with 13 bases between the two germline ends. CDR1 and CDR2 (germline): LGHNA, YNFKEQ. The CDR3 is CASSPQGTSSGNTIYF. In DNA, the CDR3 is TGTGCCAGCAGCCCACAGGGTACTTCCTCTGGAAACACCATATATTTT.

This clone came up a few times. The chain's CDR3 is CASSEQRESNEQFF. DNA for the CDR3: TGTGCCAGCAGTGAACAGCGGGAGTCCAATGAGCAGTTCTTC. The V call is TRBV2, the J call TRBJ2-1; 8 bases match TRBD2. Germline V CDR1 and CDR2: SNHLY, FYNNEI. After removal of 2 bases from V and 6 bases from J, the junction contained 3 bases not matched to a gene. The CDR3 is made up of 14 amino acids.

This chain connects TRBV29-1 to TRBJ1-2; TRBD1 aligns across 7 bases. The V segment lost 3 bases and the J segment 4 bases; nucleotides outside the gene matches: 8. The CDR3 runs 14 residues. Germline V gene lookup returns CDR1 SQVTM and CDR2 ANQGSEA. The CDR3 reads CSVEVQGGRYGYTF. CDR3 in DNA: TGCAGCGTTGAGGTCCAGGGGGGCCGCTATGGCTACACCTTC.

In this sample, this clone turned up once. The chain has TRBV6-1 and TRBJ2-5; 8 bases agree with TRBD1. There are 14 residues in the CDR3. V dropped 2 bases and J dropped 5; count of bases not matched to a gene: 4. Germline lookup yields CDR1 MNHNS and CDR2 SASEGT. CDR3 nucleotides: TGTGCCAGCAGTGAACAGGGGGCAGGCGAGACCCAGTACTTC. Translation gives CASSEQGAGETQYF.

This clone was seen a few times. This sequence joins TRBV2 and TRBJ2-1; TRBD2 aligns across 7 bases. Germline V lookup: CDR1 SNHLY, CDR2 FYNNEI. After removal of 4 bases from V and 6 bases from J, the junction contained 6 bases not matched to a gene. The CDR3 covers 14 residues. CDR3 region: CASSAQRGVNEQFF. CDR3 nucleotide sequence: TGTGCCAGCAGTGCCCAGCGGGGAGTCAATGAGCAGTTCTTC.

This clone was detected once. The chain couples TRBV25-1 to TRBJ2-1; D gene ambiguous. Looked up from germline, CDR1 is MGHDK and CDR2 is SYGVNS. The CDR3 has 12 residues. The germline V and J ends were trimmed by 5 bases and 5 bases, with 7 bases remaining between them. The CDR3 coding sequence is TGTGCCAGCAGTACACTAAACAATGAGCAGTTCTTC. It is translated as CASSTLNNEQFF. The variable domain in full, completed from reference TRBV25-1 and TRBJ2-1, reads EADIYQTPRYLVIGTGKKITLECSQTMGHDKMYWYQQDPGMELHLIHYSYGVNSTEKGDLSSESTVSRIRTEHFPLTLESARPSHTSQYLCASSTLNNEQFFGPGTRLTVL.

The genes are TRBV25-1 and TRBJ1-1; D ambiguous. V lost 7 bases, J lost 10 bases, and 25 bases lay in between. Germline V gene lookup returns CDR1 MGHDK and CDR2 SYGVNS. This CDR3 contains 15 residues. CDR3 in amino acids: CASTPNSRFFGGAFF. As DNA, the CDR3 is TGTGCCAGCACCCCAAACAGTAGGTTTTTTGGTGGAGCTTTCTTT.

The table lists this clone with many counts. The rearrangement joins TRBV15 to TRBJ2-1, with D hard to call. CDR3 length: 12 residues. The germline V and J ends were trimmed by 1 base and 6 bases, with 4 bases remaining between them. Germline assignment: CDR1 LNHNV and CDR2 YYDKDF (reference sequence). The CDR3 DNA sequence: TGTGCCACCAGCAGAGGAGCCAATGAGCAGTTCTTC. Translation gives CATSRGANEQFF. The variable domain in full, with the rest retrieved from reference TRBV15 and TRBJ2-1, is DAMVIQNPRYQVTQFGKPVTLSCSQTLNHNVMYWYQQKSSQAPKLLFHYYDKDFNNEADTPDNFQSRRPNTSFCFLDIRSPGLGDTAMYLCATSRGANEQFFGPGTRLTVL.

This clone was observed once. This chain joins TRBV5-1 and TRBJ2-7, with D possibly TRBD2 on 6 matching bases. Germline CDR1 SGHRS, CDR2 YFSETQ. The CDR3 loop spans 13 amino acids. Trimming took off 7 bases at V and 5 bases at J, with 16 bases between the two ends. The CDR3 here is CASRIAGYDEQYF. In DNA, the CDR3 is TGCGCCAGCCGCATTGCGGGGTACGACGAGCAGTACTTC.

The chain joins TRBV3-1 (or the pseudogene TRBV3-2) to TRBJ2-2, with D unresolved. CDR3 length equals 16 residues. Germline-derived CDR1 and CDR2 are LGHDT and YNNKEL (reference sequence). The ends were cut back, 1 base at V and 0 bases at J, with 9 bases in the middle. CDR3 DNA sequence: TGTGCCAGCAGCCAAGCAACGGTCGCGAACACCGGGGAGCTGTTTTTT. It yields the protein CASSQATVANTGELFF.

V is TRBV27 and J is TRBJ2-7; possible D gene TRBD1, 5 bases. V lost 8 bases, J lost 7 bases, and 18 bases lay in between. Germline CDR1 MNHEY, CDR2 SMNVEV (reference sequence). The CDR3 totals 13 residues. The CDR3: CASSRPAGMEQYF. The CDR3 DNA is TGTGCCAGCTCACGGCCAGCAGGGATGGAGCAGTACTTC.

This sequence joins TRBV13 and TRBJ2-1, with 9 bases lining up with TRBD2. Germline V lookup: CDR1 PRHDT, CDR2 FYEKMQ (reference sequence). Trimming removed 5 bases from V and 2 bases from J; junction bases left unmatched: 7. The CDR3 is made up of 16 amino acids. The CDR3 DNA sequence: TGTGCCAGCAGCCCCTCAGCGGGAGGAACCTACAATGAGCAGTTCTTC. Translated, it gives CASSPSAGGTYNEQFF. Drawing the rest from reference TRBV13 and TRBJ2-1, the complete variable domain is AAGVIQSPRHLIKEKRETATLKCYPIPRHDTVYWYQQGPGQDPQFLISFYEKMQSDKGSIPDRFSAQQFSDYHSELNMSSLELGDSALYFCASSPSAGGTYNEQFFGPGTRLTVL.

V and J are TRBV27 and TRBJ2-1; 13 positions match TRBD2. The CDR3 is made up of 15 amino acids. Germline CDR1 is MNHEY and CDR2 is SMNVEV (reference sequence). V dropped 10 bases and J dropped 4; count of bases not matched to a gene: 7. For the CDR3, the DNA is TGTGCCACGGGCCCGACTAGCGGGGGGTACAATGAGCAGTTCTTC. Protein sequence: CATGPTSGGYNEQFF.

This clone occurred once. The chain links TRBV7-9 to TRBJ1-3, with 11 bases lining up with TRBD1. With 0 bases clipped from V and 2 bases from J, the junction kept 0 bases outside the gene matches. Germline values: CDR1 SEHNR, CDR2 FQNEAQ (reference sequence). The CDR3 has 16 residues. CDR3 sequence reads: CASSLAGQGAGNTIYF. The CDR3 region has the DNA TGTGCCAGCAGCTTAGCGGGACAGGGGGCTGGAAACACCATATATTTT.

In DNA, the CDR3 is TGTGCCAGCAGCACCCGACTAGCGGGGGGGACAGATACGCAGTATTTT. This encodes CASSTRLAGGTDTQYF. The chain links TRBV7-2 to TRBJ2-3, with 14 bases lining up with TRBD2. CDR1 SGHTA and CDR2 FQGNSA come from the germline V gene. The length of the CDR3 is 16 residues. V lost 5 bases to trimming and J lost 3 bases; unmatched junction nucleotides: 4. Supplemented by reference TRBV7-2 and TRBJ2-3, the full variable domain reads GAGVSQSPSNKVTEKGKDVELRCDPISGHTALYWYRQSLGQGLEFLIYFQGNSAPDKSGLPSDRFSAERTGGSVSTLTIQRTQQEDSAVYLCASSTRLAGGTDTQYFGPGTRLTVL.

The chain carries TRBV6-6 and TRBJ2-7; D not certain. CDR3 size: 11 residues. Germline V gene data show CDR1 as MNHNY and CDR2 as SVGAGI (reference sequence). V was clipped by 10 bases and J by 0 bases, with 7 bases between them. The CDR3 protein is CATANSYEQYF. CDR3 DNA: TGTGCCACCGCTAACTCCTACGAGCAGTACTTC.

The rearrangement uses TRBV18 and TRBJ2-2; 8 bases line up with TRBD2. After removal of 1 base from V and 1 base from J, the junction contained 5 bases not matched to a gene. Germline assignment: CDR1 KGHSH and CDR2 LQKENI. The CDR3 is made up of 17 amino acids. This chain's CDR3 is CASSPRSSGGNTGELFF. Here the CDR3 DNA reads TGTGCCAGCTCACCACGGTCCAGCGGGGGGAACACCGGGGAGCTGTTTTTT. The whole variable domain, remainder taken from reference TRBV18 and TRBJ2-2, is NAGVMQNPRHLVRRRGQEARLRCSPMKGHSHVYWYRQLPEEGLKFMVYLQKENIIDESGMPKERFSAEFPKEGPSILRIQQVVRGDSAAYFCASSPRSSGGNTGELFFGEGSRLTVL.

The J gene is TRBJ1-1, the V gene TRBV19; the match to TRBD1 covers 7 bases. Germline-derived CDR1 and CDR2 are LNHDA and SQIVND (reference sequence). The V and J ends lost 5 bases and 1 base, in that order; junction bases with no gene match: 7. The CDR3 loop spans 15 amino acids. The CDR3 nucleotides read TGTGCCAGTAGTGTGACAGGGAATGAGAACACTGAAGCTTTCTTT. Amino acids: CASSVTGNENTEAFF.

This clone was observed a handful of times. The gene calls are TRBV2 and TRBJ1-6, with 7 bases aligning to TRBD1. CDR1 is SNHLY, CDR2 FYNNEI, per germline. V dropped 7 bases and J dropped 10; count of bases not matched to a gene: 4. The CDR3 consists of 12 residues. CDR3 coding DNA: TGTGCCAGCACCAGGGGGGTATCACCCCTCCACTTT. It translates to CASTRGVSPLHF.